This T cell receptor beta chain was observed in a study of blood T cell repertoires in COVID-19. On the study more broadly: All recovered Cohort 3 donors got two negative PCRs, got clearance, or saw symptom resolution. Both acute and convalescent COVID-19 samples were obtained from the United States, Italy and Spain. T cells, B-cell-depleted T cells, or PBMCs supplied cDNA or gDNA.

Membership in each cohort depended on participant-reported clinical history. Trimming left V 2 bases short and J 0 bases short, with 8 bases between. The CDR3 runs 14 residues. CDR1 SGHDT and CDR2 YYEEEE come from the germline V gene. Profiled with immunoSEQ multiplex PCR; TCRdb holds only in-frame clones, not every one. The repertoire consists of under 150,000 clones, with over 75% occurring once and the leading ten covering 3% to 4.5%. Sequencing was performed on PBMCs or T cells enriched from blood (not recorded which). This chain connects TRBV5-6 to TRBJ1-1; D is unclear. The clonotype comes from a man between 45 and 60 years old in a cohort exposed to, infected with or recovered from COVID-19 (not recorded which). Here the CDR3 reads CASSFQYMNTEAFF. Here the CDR3 DNA reads TGTGCCAGCAGCTTTCAGTATATGAACACTGAAGCTTTCTTT.